The rows below give T cell receptor beta chains drawn from one sample of a study of blood T cell repertoires in COVID-19. Sequencing used immunoSEQ multiplex PCR; TCRdb keeps in-frame clones, though not all of them. The sample includes about 440,000 clones, approximately 90% seen only once; the top ten take over 4%. The sequenced material came from peripheral blood. Receptor source: a woman in her thirties with acute or convalescent COVID-19. Each CDR3 is given without its conserved first and last residue.

v_call cdr3_aa
TRBV5-6 ASSPGTGSYNEKLF
TRBV18 ASSLSSGTGGAEQY
TRBV24-1 ATSDPGGSYNEQF
TRBV6-1 ASSEDGSAYTEAF
TRBV5-6 ASSLLASGGDKETQY
TRBV20-1 SARVDRGQF
TRBV5-1 ASSPSGTAYEQY
TRBV9 ASSPTSRSYNEQF
TRBV6-4 ATLWTSLTGELF
TRBV5-1 ASSSRATNEKLF
TRBV2 ASKEGNTYGYT
TRBV4-2 ASSQEERGGPNSYEQY
TRBV3-1/TRBV3-2 ASSQLGLPLTDTQY
TRBV15 ATSRDLRETQY
TRBV6-6 ASSPGQGPATNEKLF
TRBV6-5 ATLRGIEAF
TRBV5-6 ASSFGLYSNQPQH
TRBV27 ASSPLGPGEKLF
TRBV11-2 ASSLGVTGYEQY
TRBV29-1 SVQGHHEQY
TRBV18 ASSPPTGQGHTDTQY
TRBV5-1 ASSFNRGSDYGYT
TRBV30 AWRMQRGGFYNEQF
TRBV5-4 ASSPNRGAVDNEQF
TRBV3-1/TRBV3-2 ASSQETRAGSSKNIQY